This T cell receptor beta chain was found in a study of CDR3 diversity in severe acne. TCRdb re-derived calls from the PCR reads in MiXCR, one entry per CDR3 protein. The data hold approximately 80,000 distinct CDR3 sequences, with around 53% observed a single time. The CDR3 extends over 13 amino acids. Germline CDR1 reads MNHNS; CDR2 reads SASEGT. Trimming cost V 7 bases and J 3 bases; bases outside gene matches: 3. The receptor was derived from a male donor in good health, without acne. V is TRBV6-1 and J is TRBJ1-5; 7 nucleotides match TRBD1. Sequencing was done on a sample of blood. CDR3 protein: CASIRGYNQPQHF. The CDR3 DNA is TGTGCCAGCATCAGGGGGTACAATCAGCCCCAGCATTTT.